The T cell receptor beta chain under discussion was sequenced for a study of post-analysis software for immune sequencing data. Germline CDR1 SQVTM, CDR2 ANQGSEA. V dropped 7 bases and J dropped 3 bases, with 13 bases sitting between them. This CDR3 comprises 12 residues. Findings and limits, study-wide: Compared with controls, patients had more of about five TRBV segments, including TRBV5-6, TRBV5-1 and TRBV20-1. Controls significantly exceeded multiple sclerosis patients in normalized Chao1 diversity.

Unique molecular identifiers tagged the TCR beta cDNA libraries. Out of 1 to 10 million T cells, some 480,000 cDNA molecules were generated. TCRdb ran MiXCR on the PCR reads and lists one entry per CDR3 protein. Of about 200,000 distinct CDR3 sequences in the sample, 25% to 35% were seen once. This clonotype was found a few times. The antigen remains undetermined. The TCR sequence derives from a girl between 2 and 17 years old with multiple sclerosis. Material: blood. This chain joins TRBV29-1 and TRBJ2-7; D unclear. CDR3 residues: CSGAPQYYEQYF. CDR3 nucleotides: TGCAGCGGAGCCCCGCAATACTACGAGCAGTACTTC.